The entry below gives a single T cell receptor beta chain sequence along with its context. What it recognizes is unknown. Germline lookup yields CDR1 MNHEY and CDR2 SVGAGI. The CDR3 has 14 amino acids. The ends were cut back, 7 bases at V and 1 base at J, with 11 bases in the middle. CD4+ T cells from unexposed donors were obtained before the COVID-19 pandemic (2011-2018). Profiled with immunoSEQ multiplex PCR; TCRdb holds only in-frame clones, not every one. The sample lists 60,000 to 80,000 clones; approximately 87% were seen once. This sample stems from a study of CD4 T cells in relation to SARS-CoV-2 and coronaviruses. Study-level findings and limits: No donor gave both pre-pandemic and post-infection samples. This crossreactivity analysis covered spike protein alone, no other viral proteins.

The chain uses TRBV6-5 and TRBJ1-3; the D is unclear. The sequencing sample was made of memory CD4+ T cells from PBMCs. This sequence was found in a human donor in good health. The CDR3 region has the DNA TGTGCCAGCATCCGAGTCTATTCTGGAAACACCATATATTTT. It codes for CASIRVYSGNTIYF.